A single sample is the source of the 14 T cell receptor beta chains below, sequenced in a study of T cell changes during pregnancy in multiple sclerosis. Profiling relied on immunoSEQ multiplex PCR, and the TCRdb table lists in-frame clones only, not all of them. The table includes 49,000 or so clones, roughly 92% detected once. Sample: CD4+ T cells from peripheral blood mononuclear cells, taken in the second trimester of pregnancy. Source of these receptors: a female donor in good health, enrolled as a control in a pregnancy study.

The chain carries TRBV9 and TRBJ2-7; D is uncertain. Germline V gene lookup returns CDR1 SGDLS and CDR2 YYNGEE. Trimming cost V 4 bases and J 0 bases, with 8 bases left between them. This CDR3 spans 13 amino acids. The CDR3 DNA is TGTGCCAGCAGCTTCTCTCCCTCCTACGAGCAGTACTTC. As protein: CASSFSPSYEQYF.

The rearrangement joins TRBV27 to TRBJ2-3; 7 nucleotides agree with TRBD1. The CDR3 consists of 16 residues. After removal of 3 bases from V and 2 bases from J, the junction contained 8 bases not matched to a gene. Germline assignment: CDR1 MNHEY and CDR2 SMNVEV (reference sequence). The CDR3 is CASSFDREPYTDTQYF. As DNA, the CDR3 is TGTGCCAGCAGTTTCGACAGGGAACCTTACACAGATACGCAGTATTTT.

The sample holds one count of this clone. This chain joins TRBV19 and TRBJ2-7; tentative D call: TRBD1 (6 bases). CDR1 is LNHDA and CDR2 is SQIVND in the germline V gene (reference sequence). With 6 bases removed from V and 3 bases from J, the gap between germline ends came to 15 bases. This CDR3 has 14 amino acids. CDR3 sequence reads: CASSYRVDLYEQYF. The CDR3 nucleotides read TGTGCCAGTAGCTACAGGGTTGACCTCTACGAGCAGTACTTC.

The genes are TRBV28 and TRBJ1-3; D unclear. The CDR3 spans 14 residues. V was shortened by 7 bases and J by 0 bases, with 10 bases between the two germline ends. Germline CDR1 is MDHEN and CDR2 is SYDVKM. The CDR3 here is CASTLQVSGNTIYF. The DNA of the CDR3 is TGTGCCAGCACCCTCCAGGTCTCTGGAAACACCATATATTTT.

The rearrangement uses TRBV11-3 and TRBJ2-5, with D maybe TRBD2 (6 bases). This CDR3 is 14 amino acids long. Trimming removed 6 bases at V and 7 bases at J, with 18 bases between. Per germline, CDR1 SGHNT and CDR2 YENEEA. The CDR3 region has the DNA TGTGCCAGCAGGGAGGGTACTTTACGGGGGACCCAGTACTTC. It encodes CASREGTLRGTQYF.

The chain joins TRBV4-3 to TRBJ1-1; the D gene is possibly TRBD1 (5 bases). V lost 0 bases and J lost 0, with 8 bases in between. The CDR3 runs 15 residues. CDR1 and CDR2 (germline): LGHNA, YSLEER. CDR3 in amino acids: CASSQEQVMNTEAFF. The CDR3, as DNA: TGCGCCAGCAGCCAAGAACAGGTTATGAACACTGAAGCTTTCTTT.

CDR3: CASRLQGASYGYTF. CDR3 nucleotide sequence: TGTGCCAGCAGACTTCAGGGGGCTAGCTATGGCTACACCTTC. V and J are TRBV27 and TRBJ1-2; 8 positions agree with TRBD1. Germline V lookup: CDR1 MNHEY, CDR2 SMNVEV (reference sequence). This CDR3 contains 14 residues. Trimming at V came to 6 bases and at J to 4 bases, leaving 7 bases not matched to a gene.

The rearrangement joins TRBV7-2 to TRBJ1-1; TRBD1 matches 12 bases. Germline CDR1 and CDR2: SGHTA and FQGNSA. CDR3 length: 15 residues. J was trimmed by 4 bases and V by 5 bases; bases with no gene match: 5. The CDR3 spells CASSEGTGGRTEAFF. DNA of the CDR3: TGTGCCAGCAGCGAGGGGACAGGGGGCCGCACTGAAGCTTTCTTT.

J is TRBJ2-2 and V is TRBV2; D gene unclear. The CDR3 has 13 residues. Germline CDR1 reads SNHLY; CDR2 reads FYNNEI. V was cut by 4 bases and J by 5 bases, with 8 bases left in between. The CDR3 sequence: CASSVFVTGELFF. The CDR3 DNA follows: TGTGCCAGCAGTGTCTTCGTGACCGGGGAGCTGTTTTTT.

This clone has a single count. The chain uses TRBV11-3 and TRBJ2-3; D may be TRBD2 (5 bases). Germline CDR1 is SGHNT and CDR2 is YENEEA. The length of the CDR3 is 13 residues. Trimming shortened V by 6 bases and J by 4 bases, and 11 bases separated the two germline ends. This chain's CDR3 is CASSPKLADTQYF. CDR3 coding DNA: TGTGCCAGCAGTCCAAAACTAGCAGATACGCAGTATTTT.

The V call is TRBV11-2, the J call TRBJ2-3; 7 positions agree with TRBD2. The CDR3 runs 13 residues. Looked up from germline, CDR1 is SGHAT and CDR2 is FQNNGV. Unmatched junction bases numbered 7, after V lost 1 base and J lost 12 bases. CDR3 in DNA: TGTGCCAGCAGCTTAGTGACTTGGGGACTACAGTATTTT. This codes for CASSLVTWGLQYF.

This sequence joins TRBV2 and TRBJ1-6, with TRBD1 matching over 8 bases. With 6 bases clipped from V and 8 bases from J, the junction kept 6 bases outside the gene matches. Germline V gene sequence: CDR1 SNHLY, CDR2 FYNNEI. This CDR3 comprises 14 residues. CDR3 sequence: CASRRDRGDSPLHF. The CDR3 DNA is TGTGCCAGCAGAAGAGACAGGGGAGATTCACCCCTCCACTTT.

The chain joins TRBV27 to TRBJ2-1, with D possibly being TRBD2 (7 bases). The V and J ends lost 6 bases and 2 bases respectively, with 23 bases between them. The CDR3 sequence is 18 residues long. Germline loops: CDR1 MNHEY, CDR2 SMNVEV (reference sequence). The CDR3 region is CASSQRGGRQIAYNEQFF. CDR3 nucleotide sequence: TGTGCCAGCAGCCAAAGGGGGGGGAGACAAATCGCCTACAATGAGCAGTTCTTC.

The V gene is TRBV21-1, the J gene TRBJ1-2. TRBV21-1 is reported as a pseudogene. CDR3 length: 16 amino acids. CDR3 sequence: CASSKARGGELLGYTF. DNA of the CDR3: TGTGCCAGCAGCAAAGCTCGCGGGGGCGAACTTCTTGGCTACACCTTC.